This TCR beta chain was retrieved from a study of blood T cell repertoires in COVID-19. Looking at the study overall: Some COVID-19 samples were acute and others convalescent; all came from the United States, Italy and Spain. Sample material is recorded as cDNA or gDNA derived from T cells, B-cell-depleted T cells, or PBMCs.

Per the original data handling: Reference gene primer amplification yielded estimated nucleated cell counts. Using immunoSEQ multiplex PCR, the repertoire was profiled, and TCRdb retains in-frame clones only, with some absent. V and J calls and clone size are given by that table; D and trimming were obtained from the DNA. The sample shows about 130,000 clones, around 89% of them seen only once. The CDR3 length is 18 residues. Germline loops: CDR1 LNHDA, CDR2 SQIVND (reference sequence). J gave up 6 bases and V 4 bases, and 14 bases lay outside the gene matches. The V call is TRBV19, the J call TRBJ2-2, with TRBD2 matching 10 bases. The TCR sequence derives from a man aged 50 to 59 with acute or convalescent COVID-19. Sequencing was performed on peripheral blood. The CDR3 DNA reads as TGTGCCAGTAGTAGGGGGAGAGGGCTAGCGGGAGTTTCCGGGGAGCTGTTTTTT. This translates into CASSRGRGLAGVSGELFF.